This T cell receptor (beta chain) was documented in a study of shared clonotypes between healthy human individuals. In its sample, this clone was seen once. Its antigen is undetermined. Findings and caveats of the study: A generally larger estimated richness was seen in naive subsets than in memory subsets.

Profiling relied on immunoSEQ multiplex PCR, and the TCRdb table lists in-frame clones only, not all of them. Of some 240,000 clones listed, over 50% were seen once; the top ten hold around 10%. The germline CDR1 and CDR2 sequences are MNHNS and SASEGT. V lost 4 bases and J lost 3; bases outside the gene matches: 5. The CDR3 length is 14 residues. The receptor was isolated from a man aged 25-40 years in good health. Sequenced sample: memory CD4+ T cells sorted from blood. As to subset: CD45RA-negative fraction. The chain joins TRBV6-1 to TRBJ2-5; 7 bases are a match to TRBD2. CDR3 amino acids: CASSASGMKETQYF. CDR3 coding DNA: TGTGCCAGCAGTGCGAGCGGGATGAAAGAGACCCAGTACTTC.